This T cell receptor (beta chain) was profiled in a study of early T cells in non-severe SARS-CoV-2 infection. TCRdb passed the 5' RACE reads through MiXCR, listing each CDR3 protein once. The sample records 45,000 to 55,000 distinct CDR3 sequences, roughly 13% being singletons. Trimming stripped 1 base from V and 4 bases from J, with 8 bases between. The germline CDR1 and CDR2 sequences are SQVTM and ANQGSEA. The CDR3 is made up of 13 amino acids. This clonotype came up a few times. The chain couples TRBV29-1 to TRBJ1-3; D remains ambiguous. This TCR came from an adult who was a healthcare worker with PCR-confirmed SARS-CoV-2 infection or an uninfected control (not recorded which). Material: whole blood. Here the CDR3 reads CSVEGRGGNTIYF. In DNA, the CDR3 is TGCAGCGTTGAAGGGCGAGGGGGAAACACCATATATTTT.